A selection of T cell receptor beta chains follows, all from one sample in a study of blood T cell repertoires in COVID-19. Method: immunoSEQ multiplex PCR; TCRdb's copy keeps in-frame clones and lacks some. The sample lists approximately 150,000 clones; under 90% were seen once. The specimen was PBMCs or T cells enriched from blood (not recorded which). The source is a middle-aged man with acute COVID-19. CDR3s include the opening cysteine and the closing phenylalanine or tryptophan. A D gene is named only where the DNA matches it firmly. Some rows mark clone size as missing; the rest say once, few, many or name a class of expanded clone.

D gene: TRBD1
J gene: TRBJ2-3
V gene: TRBV7-2
clone size: .
CDR3 DNA: TGTGCCAGCAGCGACAGGGGGCCAGATACGCAGTATTTT
CDR3 protein: CASSDRGPDTQYF

D gene: .
J gene: TRBJ1-2
V gene: TRBV6-1
clone size: once
CDR3 DNA: TGTGCCAGCATAGGGGACATCTATGGCTACACCTTC
CDR3 protein: CASIGDIYGYTF

D gene: .
J gene: TRBJ1-5
V gene: TRBV6-5
clone size: .
CDR3 DNA: TGTGCCAGCAGGGAGTCGCTATCTCAGCCCCAGCATTTT
CDR3 protein: CASRESLSQPQHF

D gene: .
J gene: TRBJ1-1
V gene: TRBV7-9
clone size: .
CDR3 DNA: TGTGCCAGCAGCTTTTATCCGGACAGTGAAGCTTTCTTT
CDR3 protein: CASSFYPDSEAFF

D gene: .
J gene: TRBJ1-3
V gene: TRBV12-3/TRBV12-4
clone size: .
CDR3 DNA: TGTGCCAGCAGCCTCAGTGGAAACACCATATATTTT
CDR3 protein: CASSLSGNTIYF

D gene: .
J gene: TRBJ1-5
V gene: TRBV5-1
clone size: once
CDR3 DNA: TGCGCCAGCAGCTTGGGGGACACCAGCAATCAGCCCCAGCATTTT
CDR3 protein: CASSLGDTSNQPQHF

D gene: TRBD2
J gene: TRBJ2-2
V gene: TRBV19
clone size: .
CDR3 DNA: TGTGCCAGTAGAATAGCGGGGGGCTCAACCGGGGAGCTGTTTTTT
CDR3 protein: CASRIAGGSTGELFF

D gene: TRBD2
J gene: TRBJ2-7
V gene: TRBV5-1
clone size: .
CDR3 DNA: TGCGCCAGCAGCTGGAGGGGACTAGCGGGAGGTGACGAGCAGTACTTC
CDR3 protein: CASSWRGLAGGDEQYF

D gene: TRBD2
J gene: TRBJ2-1
V gene: TRBV4-2
clone size: .
CDR3 DNA: TGTGCCAGCAGCCAAGAAAGTCAGAAACTAGCGGGGTACAATGAGCAGTTCTTC
CDR3 protein: CASSQESQKLAGYNEQFF

D gene: TRBD2
J gene: TRBJ2-2
V gene: TRBV5-1
clone size: .
CDR3 DNA: TGCGCCAGCAGCGTAGCGGGATACACCGGGGAGCTGTTTTTT
CDR3 protein: CASSVAGYTGELFF

D gene: .
J gene: TRBJ2-7
V gene: TRBV18
clone size: .
CDR3 DNA: TGTGCCAGCTCACCACCGGTAGCGGACCACTACGAGCAGTACTTC
CDR3 protein: CASSPPVADHYEQYF

D gene: TRBD1
J gene: TRBJ2-2
V gene: TRBV2
clone size: .
CDR3 DNA: TGTGCCAGCAGTGACGATATTACAGGGGTTGCGACCGGGGAGCTGTTTTTT
CDR3 protein: CASSDDITGVATGELFF

D gene: .
J gene: TRBJ2-3
V gene: TRBV5-3
clone size: .
CDR3 DNA: TGTGCCAGAAGCTTGCCCGGGACTGGGGGGTGGGCTCTAAACACAGATACGCAGTATTTT
CDR3 protein: CARSLPGTGGWALNTDTQYF